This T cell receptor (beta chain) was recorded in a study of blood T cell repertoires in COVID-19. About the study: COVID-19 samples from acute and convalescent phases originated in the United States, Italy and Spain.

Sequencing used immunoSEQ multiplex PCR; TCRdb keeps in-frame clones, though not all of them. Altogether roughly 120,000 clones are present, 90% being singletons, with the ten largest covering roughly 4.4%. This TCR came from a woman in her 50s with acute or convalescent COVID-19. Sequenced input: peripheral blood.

The CDR3 coding sequence is TGTGCCAGCAGCGTCGGGACAGGGAGGCAAGAGACCCAGTACTTC. Translation: CASSVGTGRQETQYF. J is TRBJ2-5 and V is TRBV9; 9 bases are a match to TRBD1. Germline loops: CDR1 SGDLS, CDR2 YYNGEE. The junction had 4 bases not matched to a gene; V was cut back by 2 bases and J by 2 bases. This CDR3 comprises 15 residues.